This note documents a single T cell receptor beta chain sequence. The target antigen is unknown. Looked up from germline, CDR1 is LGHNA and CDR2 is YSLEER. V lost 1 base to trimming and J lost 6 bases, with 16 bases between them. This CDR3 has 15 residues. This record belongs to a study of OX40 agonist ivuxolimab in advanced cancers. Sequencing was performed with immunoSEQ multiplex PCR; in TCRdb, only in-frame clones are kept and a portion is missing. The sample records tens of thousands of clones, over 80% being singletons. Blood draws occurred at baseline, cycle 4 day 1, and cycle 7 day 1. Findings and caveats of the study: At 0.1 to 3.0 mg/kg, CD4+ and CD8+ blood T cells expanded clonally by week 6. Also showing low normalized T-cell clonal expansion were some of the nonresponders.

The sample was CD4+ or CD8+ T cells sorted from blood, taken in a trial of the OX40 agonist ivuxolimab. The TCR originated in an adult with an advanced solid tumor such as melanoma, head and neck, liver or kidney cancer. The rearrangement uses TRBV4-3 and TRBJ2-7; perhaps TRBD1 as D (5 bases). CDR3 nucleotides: TGCGCCAGCAGCCAAGCGCAGGGATTGGTGGGCGAGCAGTACTTC. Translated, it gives CASSQAQGLVGEQYF.